Below are 32 T cell receptor beta chains sequenced from a single sample in a study of regulatory T cells in long-lasting Graves disease. Arm-PCR of CDR3 regions and iRepertoire HTBI primers were used to build TCR beta libraries. TCRdb fed the multiplex PCR reads into MiXCR, producing one record per CDR3 protein. The sample includes roughly 440,000 distinct CDR3 sequences, roughly 15% seen only once; the top ten take approximately 22%. The time point is: newly diagnosed GD, antithyroid drugs for less than 3 months. Isolated PBMC RNA provided the starting material for the TCR library. These records were also assigned to another study, of T cells in Graves' hyperthyroidism and ophthalmopathy.

Sequences were derived from peripheral blood mononuclear cells (PBMCs), sampled at new diagnosis, from a patient treated with antithyroid drugs. These receptors were taken from a woman between 18 and 29 years old with Graves disease.

This clonotype has a count of ten or more. The rearrangement joins TRBV6-1 to TRBJ2-1; D is unclear. The V end lost 4 bases, the J end lost 2 bases, and 9 bases lay between the germline ends. Germline V CDR1 and CDR2: MNHNS, SASEGT. The CDR3 has 14 amino acids. CDR3 coding DNA: TGTGCCAGCAGTGTGAACGGACCCTACAATGAGCAGTTCTTC. Its translation is CASSVNGPYNEQFF.

The sample holds a few counts of this clonotype. Given a much more abundant clone one base away, this may be a read error. The conserved final phenylalanine or tryptophan is absent from the CDR3, which likely points to a read error. This chain links TRBV30 with TRBJ2-3; 7 bases fit TRBD1. Germline trimming cut 2 bases from V and 6 bases from J; bases unmatched to any gene: 8. The CDR3 sequence is 14 residues long. CDR1 is GTSNPN, CDR2 SVGIG, per germline (reference sequence). The CDR3 nucleotides read TGTGCCTGGAGTTTCGGACAGGCGCGCGATACGCAGTATTTG. This sequence encodes CAWSFGQARDTQYL.

This clonotype was detected many times. The CDR3 region is CASSFDTNGPYGYTF. The CDR3 coding sequence is TGTGCCAGCAGTTTCGACACGAACGGACCTTATGGCTACACCTTC. The J gene is TRBJ1-2, the V gene TRBV6-9, with D unclear. CDR1 and CDR2 (germline): MNHGY, SVAAGI. This CDR3 spans 15 amino acids. V lost 4 bases and J lost 5, with 17 bases in between.

This chain connects TRBV28 to TRBJ2-2, with 9 bases that match TRBD1. The CDR3 totals 16 residues. Germline V CDR1 and CDR2: MDHEN, SYDVKM. Losses at the gene ends were 0 bases for V and 5 bases for J; bases not matched to a gene: 4. This chain's CDR3 is CASSLWTGGMTGELFF. In DNA, the CDR3 is TGTGCCAGCAGTTTATGGACAGGGGGAATGACCGGGGAGCTGTTTTTT. Looking up the rest from reference TRBV28 and TRBJ2-2 gives the full variable domain: DVKVTQSSRYLVKRTGEKVFLECVQDMDHENMFWYRQDPGLGLRLIYFSYDVKMKEKGDIPEGYSVSREKKERFSLILESASTNQTSMYLCASSLWTGGMTGELFFGEGSRLTVL.

V gene TRBV20-1 combines with J gene TRBJ2-2; a possible D gene is TRBD2 (5 bases). The V and J ends lost 6 bases and 7 bases respectively, with 12 bases between them. The CDR3 spans 12 residues. Germline V gives CDR1 DFQATT, CDR2 SNEGSKA (reference sequence). DNA for the CDR3: TGCAGTGCCTCGGGATGGGGCGGGGAGCTGTTTTTT. Encoded protein: CSASGWGGELFF.

The CDR3 is CASSLGAGGLTGELFF. In nucleotides, the CDR3 is TGTGCCAGCAGTTTGGGGGCGGGAGGGCTCACCGGGGAGCTGTTTTTT. The rearrangement links TRBV28 to TRBJ2-2; 9 bases match TRBD2. Germline V gene sequence: CDR1 MDHEN, CDR2 SYDVKM. The J segment lost 4 bases and the V segment lost 3 bases, leaving 6 bases of the junction unmatched. The CDR3 contains 16 residues.

This clonotype has a count of ten or more. The chain links TRBV7-2 to TRBJ2-3, with D possibly being TRBD1 (5 bases). The DNA end is more similar to TRBJ2-7, so the J call may be wrong. The CDR3 runs 15 residues. Looked up from germline, CDR1 is SGHTA and CDR2 is FQGNSA. This CDR3 reads CASSLDSLRAYEQYF. For the CDR3, the DNA is TGTGCCAGCAGCTTAGACAGTCTCAGGGCCTACGAGCAGTACTTC.

This clonotype was seen only a few times. This chain connects TRBV2 to TRBJ2-4; 8 bases agree with TRBD1. Germline CDR1 and CDR2: SNHLY and FYNNEI. The CDR3 loop spans 15 amino acids. Trimming took 1 base from V and 8 from J; bases not matched to a gene: 7. In nucleotides, the CDR3 is TGTGCCAGCAGTGAAGGAGCAGGGGGCTGGGACATTCAGTACTTC. Protein sequence: CASSEGAGGWDIQYF.

At least ten counts were recorded for this clonotype. The rearrangement links TRBV30 to TRBJ2-6; tentative D call: TRBD2 (6 bases). The CDR3 is 16 amino acids. Germline V gene data show CDR1 as GTSNPN and CDR2 as SVGIG (reference sequence). The V and J ends lost 4 bases and 3 bases respectively, with 16 bases between them. The CDR3 sequence: CAWKFGGLVGANVLTF. CDR3 nucleotides: TGTGCCTGGAAGTTCGGGGGTCTAGTTGGGGCCAACGTCCTGACTTTC.

This clonotype showed up just a few times. This chain links TRBV29-1 with TRBJ1-2, with D uncertain. CDR1 is SQVTM and CDR2 is ANQGSEA in the germline V gene. V was clipped by 0 bases and J by 5 bases, with 13 bases between them. This CDR3 has 14 amino acids. CDR3 nucleotides: TGCAGCGTTGAAGATTCATACAAATTATATGGCTACACCTTC. Its translation: CSVEDSYKLYGYTF.

Many counts were recorded for this clonotype. The chain employs TRBV28 and TRBJ1-2; a possible D gene is TRBD1 (5 bases). Trimming removed 3 bases at V and 8 bases at J, with 16 bases between. This CDR3 has 14 residues. CDR1 and CDR2 from the germline V gene are MDHEN and SYDVKM. The CDR3 coding sequence is TGTGCCAGCAGTTTGGGCCAGGGCCCTCTGGGCTACACCTTC. It specifies CASSLGQGPLGYTF.

About this clonotype itself: The missing conserved phenylalanine or tryptophan at the end of this CDR3 makes a read error likely. The V gene is TRBV6-2 or TRBV6-3, the J gene TRBJ2-1; a weak D match, TRBD2 (6 bases). V was clipped by 8 bases and J by 1 base, with 15 bases between them. CDR3 length equals 15 residues. The germline gives CDR1 MNHEY, CDR2 SVGEGT. CDR3 DNA sequence: TGTGCCAGCCGAGGGACTGCCACTTCCTACAATGAGCAGTTCCTC. This codes for CASRGTATSYNEQFL.

The gene calls are TRBV25-1 and TRBJ2-3, with 7 bases that match TRBD2. The junction had 5 bases not matched to a gene; V was cut back by 5 bases and J by 0 bases. Looked up from germline, CDR1 is MGHDK and CDR2 is SYGVNS. The CDR3 runs 15 residues. CDR3 sequence reads: CASSKLAPSTDTQYF. The CDR3 DNA sequence: TGTGCCAGCAGTAAACTAGCGCCAAGCACAGATACGCAGTATTTT.

This sequence joins TRBV12-3 or TRBV12-4 and TRBJ2-3; 12 nucleotides agree with TRBD2. TRBJ2-5 matches the DNA end more closely, so the J call is doubtful. CDR3 length equals 18 residues. CDR3 DNA: TGTGCCAGCAGTATAATCCCGGGACTAGCGGGTGGGGGGGAGACCCAGTACTTC. Protein: CASSIIPGLAGGGETQYF.

This clonotype was detected only a few times. A much larger clone lies one base from this, so it may be a read error. The gene calls are TRBV28 and TRBJ2-5; D remains ambiguous. Germline CDR1 MDHEN, CDR2 SYDVKM. The CDR3 totals 12 residues. Trimming stripped 6 bases from V and 7 bases from J, with 12 bases between. This CDR3 is CASRRPLRTQYF. In nucleotides, the CDR3 is TGTGCCAGCAGACGACCACTCAGGACCCAGTACTTC.

This chain uses TRBV19 with TRBJ1-5, with unresolved D. CDR3 size: 14 residues. Deletions cut 10 bases from V and 3 bases from J, with 16 bases between. CDR1 is LNHDA, CDR2 SQIVND, per germline (reference sequence). Here the CDR3 reads CATLPREYNQPQHF. CDR3 DNA sequence: TGTGCCACGCTACCGAGAGAGTACAATCAGCCCCAGCATTTT. The full variable domain, with the rest looked up from reference TRBV19 and TRBJ1-5, is DGGITQSPKYLFRKEGQNVTLSCEQNLNHDAMYWYRQDPGQGLRLIYYSQIVNDFQKGDIAEGYSVSREKKESFPLTVTSAQKNPTAFYLCATLPREYNQPQHFGDGTRLSIL.

The V and J genes are TRBV6-2 or TRBV6-3 and TRBJ2-1; a possible D gene is TRBD2 (6 bases). V lost 2 bases to trimming and J lost 6 bases, with 23 bases between them. This CDR3 comprises 18 residues. Germline-derived CDR1 and CDR2 are MNHEY and SVGEGT. Here the CDR3 DNA reads TGTGCCAGCAGTTACCCCCCTCTAGCGCCGCCTGAATCCAATGAGCAGTTCTTC. It codes for CASSYPPLAPPESNEQFF.

The chain has TRBV18 and TRBJ1-3; D is perhaps TRBD1 (5 bases). The CDR3 covers 17 residues. The germline V gene has CDR1 KGHSH and CDR2 LQKENI. The V and J ends lost 5 bases and 0 bases respectively, with 17 bases between them. CDR3 DNA: TGTGCCAGCTCAAACATAGTCGACAGTTTCTCTGGAAACACCATATATTTT. Protein: CASSNIVDSFSGNTIYF. Full variable domain (rest looked up from reference TRBV18 and TRBJ1-3): NAGVMQNPRHLVRRRGQEARLRCSPMKGHSHVYWYRQLPEEGLKFMVYLQKENIIDESGMPKERFSAEFPKEGPSILRIQQVVRGDSAAYFCASSNIVDSFSGNTIYFGEGSWLTVV.

This clonotype has at least ten counts. The chain uses TRBV28 and TRBJ1-2; TRBD1 might be the D (6 bases). With 3 bases removed from V and 7 bases from J, the gap between germline ends came to 9 bases. This CDR3 region has 12 residues. Germline values: CDR1 MDHEN, CDR2 SYDVKM. The CDR3 nucleotides are TGTGCCAGCAGTTTCAGGGGCGGTGGCTACACCTTC. Translation: CASSFRGGGYTF.

This clonotype was found many times. The chain recombines TRBV9 with TRBJ1-1; 9 bases map to TRBD1. Germline V gives CDR1 SGDLS, CDR2 YYNGEE. The CDR3 consists of 15 residues. Germline trimming cut 0 bases from V and 2 bases from J; bases unmatched to any gene: 2. CDR3 nucleotides: TGTGCCAGCAGCGTAGAGGGACAGGGAAACACTGAAGCTTTCTTT. It encodes CASSVEGQGNTEAFF.

The sample holds a few counts of this clonotype. This sequence joins TRBV20-1 and TRBJ1-5; TRBD1 is a possible D gene (5 bases). The germline CDR1 and CDR2 sequences are DFQATT and SNEGSKA (reference sequence). The CDR3 consists of 15 residues. Trimming took 6 bases from V and 1 from J, leaving 16 bases between them. The CDR3 loop is CSAGTGGGSNQPQHF. DNA for the CDR3: TGCAGTGCCGGGACGGGGGGAGGGAGCAATCAGCCCCAGCATTTT.

V and J are TRBV19 and TRBJ1-6; 7 bases are a match to TRBD1. The length of the CDR3 is 13 residues. V shed 4 bases and J 9 bases; nucleotides not matched to a gene: 3. Germline V gene lookup returns CDR1 LNHDA and CDR2 SQIVND (reference sequence). The CDR3: CASSTGTASPLHF. The DNA for the CDR3 is TGTGCCAGTAGTACAGGGACAGCTTCACCCCTCCACTTT.

This clonotype was picked up many times. This chain joins TRBV27 and TRBJ2-1, with no clear D. Trimming shortened V by 4 bases and J by 7 bases, and 8 bases separated the two germline ends. The CDR3 covers 12 residues. Germline lookup yields CDR1 MNHEY and CDR2 SMNVEV (reference sequence). Written as DNA, the CDR3 is TGTGCCAGCAGTTCAATAGGTAATGAGCAGTTCTTC. Translated: CASSSIGNEQFF.

This clonotype appeared a few times. The chain employs TRBV28 and TRBJ1-1; perhaps TRBD1 as D (6 bases). The length of the CDR3 is 14 residues. V gave up 2 bases and J gave up 5 bases, with 12 bases separating them. Germline V gene sequence: CDR1 MDHEN, CDR2 SYDVKM. The CDR3: CASSLKGGRTEAFF. CDR3 DNA: TGTGCCAGCAGTTTAAAGGGGGGTAGGACTGAAGCTTTCTTT.

This clonotype was found a few times. This chain connects TRBV19 to TRBJ2-3, with D unresolved. Germline V gives CDR1 LNHDA, CDR2 SQIVND (reference sequence). V was pared by 6 bases and J by 1 base, with 8 bases between. The CDR3 spans 13 residues. The CDR3 nucleotides read TGTGCCAGTAGGAGAGACGGCACAGATACGCAGTATTTT. Amino acid sequence: CASRRDGTDTQYF.

This clonotype has at least ten counts. The J gene is TRBJ2-7, the V gene TRBV2; possible D gene TRBD1, 5 bases. Trimming removed 6 bases from V and 2 bases from J, with 14 bases in between. The germline V gene has CDR1 SNHLY and CDR2 FYNNEI. The CDR3 runs to 14 residues. For the CDR3, the DNA is TGTGCCAGCAGGACACCAGGGATCGCCTACGAGCAGTACTTC. Translation gives CASRTPGIAYEQYF.

V gene TRBV29-1 combines with J gene TRBJ1-1, with D maybe TRBD1 (5 bases). This CDR3 has 12 residues. Germline lookup yields CDR1 SQVTM and CDR2 ANQGSEA. The germline V and J ends were trimmed by 6 bases and 0 bases, with 8 bases remaining between them. CDR3 DNA sequence: TGCAGCGTCCGGGACTTGAACACTGAAGCTTTCTTT. This encodes CSVRDLNTEAFF.

This clonotype has a handful of counts. The genes are TRBV5-1 and TRBJ1-2; unclear D gene. The CDR3 runs 14 residues. Trimming took off 2 bases at V and 7 bases at J, with 15 bases between the two ends. Per germline, CDR1 SGHRS and CDR2 YFSETQ. The CDR3 DNA follows: TGCGCCAGCAGCTTCGGACGGGCGGATAGTGGCTACACCTTC. Its translation: CASSFGRADSGYTF.

About this clonotype itself: This may be a read error: a much more frequent sequence differs by one nucleotide. The V gene is TRBV20-1, the J gene TRBJ2-5, with 11 bases lining up with TRBD2. The CDR3 consists of 19 residues. Germline V CDR1 and CDR2: DFQATT, SNEGSKA (reference sequence). The ends lost 1 base at V and 11 bases at J; junction bases unmatched: 24. The CDR3 sequence is CSARGASGRFQSSYNEQYF. The CDR3 nucleotides read TGCAGTGCTAGAGGGGCTAGCGGGAGGTTCCAGAGCTCCTACAATGAGCAGTACTTC.

This clonotype was seen only a few times. A much larger clonotype is one base distant, so this may be a read error. The chain carries TRBV28 and TRBJ2-1; D gene ambiguous. Germline lookup yields CDR1 MDHEN and CDR2 SYDVKM. Trimming removed 3 bases from V and 2 bases from J, with 11 bases in between. The CDR3 is made up of 15 amino acids. The DNA for the CDR3 is TGTGCCAGCAGTTTTTATTGGAAAGCCTACAATGAGCAGTTCTTC. This sequence encodes CASSFYWKAYNEQFF.

This clonotype was seen many times. The chain links TRBV7-9 to TRBJ2-1; TRBD2 matches 15 bases. The CDR3 length is 16 residues. Germline trimming cut 5 bases from V and 9 bases from J; bases unmatched to any gene: 8. Germline assignment: CDR1 SEHNR and CDR2 FQNEAQ (reference sequence). The CDR3 protein is CASSGLAGGHGGEQFF. In DNA form, the CDR3 reads TGTGCCAGCAGCGGACTAGCGGGAGGGCATGGGGGTGAGCAGTTCTTC.

Concerning this clonotype itself: A read error is the likely source, as a far larger clone sits one nucleotide away. This chain joins TRBV7-2 and TRBJ2-1, with D perhaps matching TRBD1 (6 bases). Trimming took 7 bases from V and 8 from J, leaving 21 bases between them. Germline values: CDR1 SGHTA, CDR2 FQGNSA. CDR3 length: 15 residues. The CDR3 bases are TGTGCCAGCAATAACGTGGTGGCAGGGGCCCATGAGCAGTTCTTC. It specifies CASNNVVAGAHEQFF.